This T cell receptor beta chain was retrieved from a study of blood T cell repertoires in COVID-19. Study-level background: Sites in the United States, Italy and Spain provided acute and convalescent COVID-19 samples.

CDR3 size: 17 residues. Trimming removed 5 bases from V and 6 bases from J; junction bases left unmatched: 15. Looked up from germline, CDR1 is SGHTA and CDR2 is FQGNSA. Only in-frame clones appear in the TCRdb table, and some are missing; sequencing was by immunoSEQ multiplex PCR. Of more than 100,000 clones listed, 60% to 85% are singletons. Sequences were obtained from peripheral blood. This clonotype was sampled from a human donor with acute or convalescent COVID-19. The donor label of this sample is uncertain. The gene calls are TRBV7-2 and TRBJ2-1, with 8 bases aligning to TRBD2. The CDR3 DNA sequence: TGTGCCAGCAGCCTAAAATACGGGACTAGTCAAGGCAATGAGCAGTTCTTC. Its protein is CASSLKYGTSQGNEQFF.